This TCR beta chain was profiled in a study of cytomegalovirus exposure and HLA in healthy donors (dated by TCRdb to 2017 to 2019). Study-level background: In an earlier analysis of some 550 of the donors, under 300 Gb of sequence data and just under 120 million unique TCR beta sequences from 150 million to 200 million T cells were reported. The aim of the study was to test whether cataloging public T cell receptors could identify signatures of past pathogen exposure. Among around 400 genotyped donors of the cohort, an average of roughly 240,000 unique TCR beta nucleotide sequences were sequenced per donor, roughly 18% of them non-productive. To study patterns of TCR occurrence, a later analysis re-analyzed previously published TCR beta repertoires from several hundred donors and added high-resolution HLA genotyping. The later analysis used no new phenotypic data to find candidate immune exposures, relying instead on TCR beta sequences and their occurrence across donors. Donor age, sex, ethnicity and CMV serostatus were collected together with the repertoire data. A later genetic analysis used genome-wide SNP genotypes for about 60% of the roughly 700 donors, treating that subset as a discovery cohort. The study used immunosequencing to profile the T cell repertoires of 600 to 850 subjects and linked those repertoires to cytomegalovirus serostatus. The number of typed donors differed by locus: roughly 629-640 for A, B, C, DRB1 and DQB1; some 500 for DQA1; roughly 600 for DPA1; and around 490 for DPB1. In an earlier analysis of 587 of the donors, high-throughput TCR beta sequencing was used to judge whether each TCR beta V gene segment behaved as functional or pseudogenic. All discovery cohort repertoires had been generated using a single sequencing platform. Because of strong linkage in the cohort, roughly five DR-DQ haplotypes were treated as single units for association and clustering. Besides the first cohort of around 700 subjects, a separate validation cohort made up of over 100 different subjects was used. About 280 gigabases of sequencing data and 70 million to 100 million unique TCR sequences made up an early release that covered under 750 HLA-typed donors. Both class I and class II loci were covered by HLA typing, at four-digit resolution. The study combined high-throughput TCR immunosequencing, statistical association of individual TCRs with disease status, and machine learning to predict cytomegalovirus infection status. The genetic ancestry cluster associated with self-reported Caucasian donors included about 84% of the roughly 410 genotyped donors.

The method behind the library was the immunoSEQ multiplex PCR assay. For the multiplex PCR, a mixture combining 60 forward primers for TCR Vbeta segments and 13 reverse primers for TCR Jbeta segments was used. A multiplex PCR assay on genomic DNA amplified the CDR3 region of rearranged TCR beta genes. The Illumina HiSeq System was used to sequence the amplified TCR beta libraries as 87-base-pair reads. The original pipeline was this. Across the 670 or so repertoires, a later analysis counted tens of millions of unique TCR beta chains, roughly 11 million of which were shared by at least two donors. Raw reads were error-corrected and collapsed into unique sequences by a nearest-neighbor algorithm in which closely related sequences were merged to remove PCR and sequencing errors. V, D and J gene segments were assigned by aligning CDR3 sequences to IMGT reference sequences. Each retained sequence needed at least a six-nucleotide match to both a V gene segment and a J gene segment. A rearrangement counted as productive if the CDR3 had no stop codons and remained in frame with V and J, and every other rearrangement counted as non-productive. Following IMGT convention, CDR3 was defined as the stretch from the second conserved V-encoded cysteine up to the conserved J-encoded phenylalanine. The earlier analysis of about 530 of the donors excluded any sequence lacking an unambiguous match to a single V gene segment. An earlier analysis of about 600 of the donors called V segments functional above 56.7% productive rearrangements and segregating when the between-donor standard deviation exceeded 5%. A statistical classification framework was built to diagnose cytomegalovirus status from the catalog of TCR beta chain sequences. In a later analysis, V and J genes were assigned by comparing TCR nucleotide sequences against IMGT/GENE-DB human TR gene sequences. Using the TCRdist pipeline, a later analysis assigned CDR3 sequences along with most-parsimonious VDJ recombination scenarios. A later analysis defined each TCR beta chain by its CDR3 amino acid sequence plus V-gene family, and excluded reads lacking a unique V-gene family. A later analysis removed 592 highly shared, low-generation-probability nucleotide sequences to deal with suspected cross-contamination and a sequencing artifact. A later analysis calculated a clonal expansion index for each public chain from normalized within-repertoire ranks of inferred template counts. Generation probabilities in a later analysis came from a VDJ recombination model fitted to out-of-frame rearrangements, and those results were checked against IGoR. Hypergeometric tests were used in a later analysis to score TCR-TCR, TCR-HLA and TCR-CMV co-occurrence, with a repertoire-size bias correction applied to the TCR pairs. False discovery rates were estimated in a later analysis by permuting HLA or CMV assignments 20 times. In a later analysis, co-occurring TCRs were grouped with DBSCAN, and TCRdist sequence similarity was added when clustering was performed within HLA-allele-positive subsets. For co-occurrence clustering, repertoires with fewer than 30,000 or more than 120,000 public chains were excluded, along with four to six repertoires with anomalous nucleotide sharing. This immuneACCESS table, as held by TCRdb, lists in-frame sequences with V and J called but not all clones. Of the missing ones, under half trace to an unresolved V gene in checked studies; the others have no known cause. V, J and clone size are taken as reported in that table, and D and trimming were inferred from the DNA itself. The sample table holds 170,000 or so clones, of which roughly 78% were seen once. Under 0.8% of the sample belongs to the ten largest clones.

From the cysteine up to the phenylalanine, the CDR3 has a length of 12 residues. Only the CDR3 DNA stays, 36 bases, in frame from base 1. Deletion took 8 bases off V and 2 bases off J, with a span of 7 bases between the germline ends. Taken from the germline V gene (reference sequence), the CDR1 and CDR2 loops are LNHNV and YYDKDF. As to this clone: It lacks a known antigen. There are no base qualities to consult, and no much larger clone falls within one base.

Results the study describes overall, beyond this receptor: Compared with the approximately 600-donor mean, donors in an Asian-associated ancestry cluster had fewer N-insertions in productive TCRs, according to a later genetic analysis. The only immune exposure information available for the cohort was CMV serostatus. Three of the identified cytomegalovirus-associated TCR beta chains were confirmed in vitro to be specific for cytomegalovirus antigens. Linkage disequilibrium might explain the correlated functional status among segregating V segments, but an unknown experimental factor could not be ruled out. A later analysis found that TCR association rates varied across HLA loci, with DRB1 alleles showing the most associated TCRs and HLA-C alleles the fewest. In a later analysis, about 16,000 TCR beta sequences were associated with specific HLA alleles at a false discovery rate of 0.05. Some 15 rarely observed V segments, including chromosome 9 orphons, were excluded from the earlier analysis of some 590 of the donors because counts were too low. The cohort was sequenced for TCR beta chains only, and without alpha or paired-chain data the features that could be detected were limited. In a later analysis, HLA-associated TCR beta chains showed more clonal expansion and lower generation probabilities than non-associated chains that were equally common. The study gave a list of some 150 TCR beta chains associated with cytomegalovirus. The classifier was reported to diagnose cytomegalovirus status with high specificity and sensitivity in both the original and validation cohorts. Several of the top co-occurrence clusters appeared to be linked to parvovirus B19, influenza, CMV and Epstein-Barr virus, according to a later analysis. A cluster of highly shared sequence variants was judged likely to be a technical artifact of the sequencing pipeline. The authors suggested that the approach could potentially be generalized to other disease states and immunological phenotypes. In a later analysis, most CMV-associated TCR beta chains were found to appear HLA-restricted, with HLA associations seemingly driven largely by CMV exposure. A later genetic analysis associated a missense DCLRE1C variant with V-gene and J-gene trimming of TCR beta chains, and an independent cohort replicated the association. A further reported finding was that TCR beta sequences accurately predicted the HLA-A and HLA-B alleles for most subjects in the first cohort. Roughly uniform sequencing depth across donors was assumed in presence/absence analyses, although this assumption may not hold. HLA typing was unavailable for some donors at each locus, so association tests used only the typed subset. When HLA alleles, especially DR and DQ, strongly co-occurred, TCR associations were difficult to assign to individual alleles. An earlier analysis of 587 of the donors showed that most TCR beta V segments appeared in productive rearrangements either about 87% or about 30% of the time, which broadly matched IMGT annotations. Because the 87-base-pair reads could not distinguish some IMGT-functional V segments, including TRBV6-2 and TRBV6-3, those segments were excluded. While some public TCRs were present in many individuals, most TCR sequences turned up only very rarely across donors.

In total, around 600 healthy bone marrow donors made up the cohort. All cohort members were sampled while nominally healthy, although unrecorded immune exposures were likely present. The donor was CMV seronegative and belonged to the group of roughly 330 seronegative cohort members. Each donor provided a peripheral blood sample, and peripheral blood mononuclear cells were used for TCR beta sequencing. Genomic DNA extraction from the blood cell samples was performed with the Qiagen DNeasy Blood Extraction Kit. The TCR sequence derives from a boy between 5 and 17 years old in good health and CMV-seronegative. Sequencing used PBMCs. Recombination joined TRBV15 with TRBJ1-5; the D gene cannot be resolved reliably. The DNA sequence is TGTGCCACCTCTCGCGGCAATCAGCCCCAGCATTTT. It translates as CATSRGNQPQHF.